This is a list of T cell receptor beta chains from one sample in a study of patients and donors after allogeneic stem cell transplantation. In TCRdb, the RT-PCR reads were re-called with MiXCR into one record per CDR3 protein. The sample lists approximately 160,000 distinct CDR3 sequences; 25% to 35% were seen once. The sequencing input was blood, either unsorted or a sorted T cell fraction (not recorded which). The origin of the receptors is a human donor who was either an allogeneic HSCT recipient or a stem cell or donor lymphocyte infusion donor (not recorded which). It is not recorded whose cells these are; they may come from a transplant donor. Each CDR3 is given without its conserved first and last residue. Where a row states a size, it is once, few, many or the class of an expanded clone; other rows omit it.

clone_size: few; v_call: TRBV20-1; j_call: TRBJ1-3; cdr3_aa: SARDTWGGGNTIY
clone_size: many; v_call: TRBV15; j_call: TRBJ1-1; cdr3_aa: ATERDVDTEAF
clone_size: NA; v_call: TRBV5-5; j_call: TRBJ1-3; cdr3_aa: ASSLGQAHSGNTIY
clone_size: NA; v_call: TRBV11-1; j_call: TRBJ2-7; cdr3_aa: ASSLAGLPGYEQY
clone_size: NA; v_call: TRBV5-5; j_call: TRBJ1-1; cdr3_aa: ASSPRTVEAF
clone_size: NA; v_call: TRBV10-3; j_call: TRBJ2-1; cdr3_aa: AISGTSGRGEQF
clone_size: NA; v_call: TRBV5-8; j_call: TRBJ2-7; cdr3_aa: ASSSRTYEQY
clone_size: few; v_call: TRBV7-2; j_call: TRBJ2-3; cdr3_aa: ASSQHTDTQY
clone_size: NA; v_call: TRBV2; j_call: TRBJ2-3; cdr3_aa: ASLFDTDTQY
clone_size: NA; v_call: TRBV6-5; j_call: TRBJ2-7; cdr3_aa: ASSLAPGPTYEQY
clone_size: NA; v_call: TRBV15; j_call: TRBJ2-1; cdr3_aa: ATSRDPRTSSYNEQF
clone_size: NA; v_call: TRBV5-6; j_call: TRBJ2-1; cdr3_aa: ASSLATEQF
clone_size: NA; v_call: TRBV7-2; j_call: TRBJ2-2; cdr3_aa: ASSPRVSGSRAGELF
clone_size: NA; v_call: TRBV4-3; j_call: TRBJ2-7; cdr3_aa: ASSQERLAGGNEQY
clone_size: NA; v_call: TRBV20-1; j_call: TRBJ1-5; cdr3_aa: SARGQSNQPQH
clone_size: NA; v_call: TRBV5-1; j_call: TRBJ2-1; cdr3_aa: ASSSLLAGGYNEQF
clone_size: NA; v_call: TRBV6-1; j_call: TRBJ2-3; cdr3_aa: ASRAQSGDTQY
clone_size: few; v_call: TRBV10-3; j_call: TRBJ2-2; cdr3_aa: AISEPAWGGTGELF
clone_size: NA; v_call: TRBV20-1; j_call: TRBJ2-7; cdr3_aa: SGADQSYEQY
clone_size: NA; v_call: TRBV6-5; j_call: TRBJ1-6; cdr3_aa: ASSYRGLSSYNSPLH
clone_size: few; v_call: TRBV30; j_call: TRBJ2-3; cdr3_aa: AWLAGLTDTQY
clone_size: NA; v_call: TRBV9; j_call: TRBJ2-1; cdr3_aa: ASSAYRGSYNEQF
clone_size: NA; v_call: TRBV7-2; j_call: TRBJ1-2; cdr3_aa: ASSKREGSVYGYT
clone_size: NA; v_call: TRBV29-1; j_call: TRBJ2-3; cdr3_aa: SVGQDTQY
clone_size: few; v_call: TRBV20-1; j_call: TRBJ2-1; cdr3_aa: KGGGPYNEQF
clone_size: many; v_call: TRBV29-1; j_call: TRBJ1-1; cdr3_aa: SVDWDRVNTEAF
clone_size: NA; v_call: TRBV3-1; j_call: TRBJ2-7; cdr3_aa: ASSSRLGPYEQY
clone_size: NA; v_call: TRBV12-3/TRBV12-4; j_call: TRBJ2-7; cdr3_aa: ASRPSGAFYEQY
clone_size: NA; v_call: TRBV4-3; j_call: TRBJ2-7; cdr3_aa: ASSHVTSASYEQY
clone_size: many; v_call: TRBV12-3/TRBV12-4; j_call: TRBJ1-5; cdr3_aa: ASSLSGTGWNQPQH